This is a list of T cell receptor beta chains from one sample in a study of control samples from healthy donors and cancer patients. Sequencing was performed with immunoSEQ multiplex PCR; in TCRdb, only in-frame clones are kept and a portion is missing. The sample lists about 89,000 clones, approximately 89% occurring once. Sequencing was done on a sample of blood. The receptors were gathered from a man aged 30 to 45 in good health. The CDR3 runs from the conserved cysteine through the conserved F or W. A D gene is named only where the DNA matches it firmly. Some rows mark clone size as missing; the rest say once, few, many or name a class of expanded clone.

-	12	TRBV10-3	-	TRBJ1-1	CAISESVTEAFF	TGTGCCATCAGTGAGTCGGTTACTGAAGCTTTCTTT
-	13	TRBV18	TRBD1	TRBJ2-5	CASSPRDRETQYF	TGTGCCAGCTCACCCCGGGACAGGGAGACCCAGTACTTC
few	17	TRBV4-2	TRBD1	TRBJ2-3	CASSQVSGTGALNTQYF	TGTGCCAGCAGCCAAGTTTCCGGGACAGGGGCACTGAATACGCAGTATTTT
-	16	TRBV25-1	-	TRBJ1-3	CASSDPGGATGNTIYF	TGTGCCAGCAGTGATCCGGGGGGGGCGACTGGAAACACCATATATTTT
-	13	TRBV27	-	TRBJ1-1	CASSFNEASSAFF	TGTGCCAGCAGTTTCAACGAAGCGTCTTCAGCTTTCTTT
-	12	TRBV6-2/TRBV6-3	-	TRBJ2-2	CASSWLAGELFF	TGTGCCAGCAGTTGGCTGGCCGGGGAGCTGTTTTTT
-	16	TRBV14	TRBD2	TRBJ2-2	CASSRLAGGHTGELFF	TGTGCCAGCAGCCGACTAGCGGGGGGGCACACCGGGGAGCTGTTTTTT
once	12	TRBV29-1	TRBD1	TRBJ2-5	CSVEGATETQYF	TGCAGCGTAGAGGGGGCAACGGAGACCCAGTACTTC
-	14	TRBV7-9	TRBD1	TRBJ1-2	CASSGTGVVYGYTF	TGTGCCAGCAGCGGTACAGGGGTGGTTTATGGCTACACCTTC
-	13	TRBV29-1	-	TRBJ1-2	CSVDVGSGDGYTF	TGCAGCGTTGATGTAGGGAGTGGTGATGGCTACACCTTC
-	12	TRBV5-6	-	TRBJ2-7	CASSVNTYEQYF	TGTGCCAGCAGCGTTAACACCTACGAGCAGTACTTC
once	14	TRBV5-1	TRBD1	TRBJ1-5	CASSLTGGNQPQHF	TGCGCCAGCAGCTTGACAGGGGGCAATCAGCCCCAGCATTTT
-	17	TRBV5-1	TRBD1	TRBJ2-3	CASSSQPGQGASDTQYF	TGCGCCAGCAGCTCCCAACCGGGACAGGGGGCCTCAGATACGCAGTATTTT
-	17	TRBV7-2	-	TRBJ2-6	CASSLPGQSSGANVLTF	TGTGCCAGCAGCTTACCGGGACAAAGCTCTGGGGCCAACGTCCTGACTTTC
-	14	TRBV30	TRBD1	TRBJ2-7	CAWSVGQGKIEQYF	TGTGCCTGGAGTGTGGGACAGGGCAAAATCGAGCAGTACTTC
-	14	TRBV27	-	TRBJ2-2	CASSLEGNTGELFF	TGTGCCAGCAGTTTAGAGGGGAACACCGGGGAGCTGTTTTTT
-	16	TRBV6-5	TRBD2	TRBJ2-3	CASSYTDSGGFDTQYF	TGTGCCAGCAGTTACACGGACAGCGGGGGGTTTGATACGCAGTATTTT
-	16	TRBV10-3	-	TRBJ2-6	CAISEGLSSGANVLTF	TGTGCCATCAGTGAGGGACTCTCCTCTGGGGCCAACGTCCTGACTTTC
-	13	TRBV12-3/TRBV12-4	-	TRBJ1-3	CASTLRGGNTIYF	TGTGCCAGCACACTGCGGGGGGGAAACACCATATATTTT
-	17	TRBV18	TRBD1	TRBJ1-1	CASSPLVGERGRTEAFF	TGTGCCAGCTCCCCCCTCGTCGGAGAAAGGGGGCGCACTGAAGCTTTCTTT
-	11	TRBV30	-	TRBJ1-1	CAWGGATEAFF	TGTGCCTGGGGCGGGGCCACTGAAGCTTTCTTT
few	15	TRBV7-6	-	TRBJ1-5	CASSLDQGFNQPQHF	TGTGCCAGCAGCTTAGACCAGGGGTTCAATCAGCCCCAGCATTTT
many	15	TRBV27	TRBD1	TRBJ1-2	CASRWGDRGSEGYTF	TGTGCCAGCCGGTGGGGGGACAGGGGGTCAGAGGGCTACACCTTC
-	16	TRBV27	-	TRBJ1-5	CASSTTTGTVFGPQHF	TGTGCCAGCAGTACTACCACCGGGACGGTGTTTGGGCCCCAGCATTTT
-	15	TRBV4-1	-	TRBJ1-2	CASSQGQDPWYGYTF	TGCGCCAGCAGCCAAGGACAGGATCCATGGTATGGCTACACCTTC
-	19	TRBV30	TRBD1	TRBJ1-4	CAWSVLGQGPVATNEKLFF	TGTGCCTGGAGTGTATTGGGACAGGGGCCGGTTGCAACTAATGAAAAACTGTTTTTT
-	17	TRBV4-1	TRBD1	TRBJ1-1	CASSLLPGQGSWTEAFF	TGCGCCAGCAGCCTACTCCCGGGACAGGGGTCTTGGACTGAAGCTTTCTTT
-	18	TRBV30	-	TRBJ2-1	CAWSVFPPGLASYNEQFF	TGTGCCTGGAGTGTATTCCCCCCGGGACTTGCCTCCTACAATGAGCAGTTCTTC
-	13	TRBV20-1	TRBD1	TRBJ1-6	CSASGQGYSPLHF	TGCAGTGCTAGTGGACAGGGGTACTCACCCCTCCACTTT
-	15	TRBV5-4	TRBD1	TRBJ1-4	CASSSAQGGSEKLFF	TGTGCCAGCAGCTCCGCACAGGGGGGCAGTGAAAAACTGTTTTTT
-	15	TRBV7-8	-	TRBJ2-5	CASSLGALGGETQYF	TGTGCCAGCAGCTTAGGCGCGCTCGGCGGAGAGACCCAGTACTTC
-	12	TRBV5-5	TRBD1	TRBJ1-2	CASSFDRAGYTF	TGTGCCAGCAGCTTTGACAGGGCCGGCTACACCTTC
-	16	TRBV5-5	TRBD2	TRBJ2-5	CASNMEASGGQETQYF	TGTGCCAGCAATATGGAGGCTAGCGGGGGGCAAGAGACCCAGTACTTC
-	16	TRBV6-6	TRBD1	TRBJ1-2	CASTPMTDRGDYGYTF	TGTGCCAGCACCCCGATGACGGACAGGGGAGACTATGGCTACACCTTC
-	13	TRBV11-2	-	TRBJ1-6	CASSLAAYSPLHF	TGTGCCAGCAGCTTGGCGGCATATTCACCCCTCCACTTT
-	18	TRBV6-4	-	TRBJ1-5	CASSDVLLDGYSNQPQHF	TGTGCCAGCAGTGACGTCCTACTGGACGGATATAGCAATCAGCCCCAGCATTTT
-	15	TRBV10-1	-	TRBJ2-2	CASSDEGANTGELFF	TGCGCCAGCAGTGACGAGGGGGCGAACACCGGGGAGCTGTTTTTT
-	13	TRBV7-9	-	TRBJ2-1	CASSLENRNEQFF	TGTGCCAGCAGCTTAGAGAACAGAAATGAGCAGTTCTTC
-	17	TRBV3-1/TRBV3-2	TRBD2	TRBJ2-3	CASSRGLAGGGMYTQYF	TGTGCCAGCAGCCGCGGACTAGCGGGGGGGGGCATGTATACGCAGTATTTT